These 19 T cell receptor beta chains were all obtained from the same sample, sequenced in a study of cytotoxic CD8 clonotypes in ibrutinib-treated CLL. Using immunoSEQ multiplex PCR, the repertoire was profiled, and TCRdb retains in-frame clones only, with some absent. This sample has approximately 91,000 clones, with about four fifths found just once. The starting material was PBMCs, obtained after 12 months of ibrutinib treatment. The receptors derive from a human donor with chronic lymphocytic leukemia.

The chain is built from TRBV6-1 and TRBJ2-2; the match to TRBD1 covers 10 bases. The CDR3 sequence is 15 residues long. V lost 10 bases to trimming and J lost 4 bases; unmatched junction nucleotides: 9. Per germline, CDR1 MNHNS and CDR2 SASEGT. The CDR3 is CAIQDRGRGTGELFF. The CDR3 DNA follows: TGTGCCATCCAAGACAGGGGGCGAGGCACCGGGGAGCTGTTTTTT.

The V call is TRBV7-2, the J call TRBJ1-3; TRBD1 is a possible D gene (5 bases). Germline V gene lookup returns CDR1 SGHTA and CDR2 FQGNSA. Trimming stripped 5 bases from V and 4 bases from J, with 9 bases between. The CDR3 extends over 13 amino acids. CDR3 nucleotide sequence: TGTGCCAGCAGCGCCGACAGAGGAAACACCATATATTTT. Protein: CASSADRGNTIYF. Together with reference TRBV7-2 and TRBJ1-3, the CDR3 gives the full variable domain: GAGVSQSPSNKVTEKGKDVELRCDPISGHTALYWYRQSLGQGLEFLIYFQGNSAPDKSGLPSDRFSAERTGGSVSTLTIQRTQQEDSAVYLCASSADRGNTIYFGEGSWLTVV.

DNA for the CDR3: TGTGCCAGCAGCTTAGGGGGGACTAGCGGCACAGATACGCAGTATTTT. Translating it yields CASSLGGTSGTDTQYF. The rearrangement joins TRBV11-3 to TRBJ2-3; 10 bases align to TRBD2. V lost 1 base, J lost 1 base, and 2 bases stayed unmatched. CDR1 and CDR2 (germline): SGHNT, YENEEA. The CDR3 covers 16 residues.

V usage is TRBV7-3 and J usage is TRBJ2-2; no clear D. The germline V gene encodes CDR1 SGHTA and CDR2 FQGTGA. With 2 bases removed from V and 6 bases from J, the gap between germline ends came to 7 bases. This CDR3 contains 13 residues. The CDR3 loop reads CASSLFGPGELFF. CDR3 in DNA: TGTGCCAGCAGCTTATTTGGCCCCGGGGAGCTGTTTTTT.

CDR3 sequence reads: CASSRGNTIYF. CDR3 coding DNA: TGTGCCAGCAGCAGGGGAAACACCATATATTTT. The chain couples TRBV6-5 to TRBJ1-3; D is ambiguous. The CDR3 is 11 residues long. The V gene lost 6 bases and the J gene lost 4 bases, with 4 bases spanning the gap. Looked up from germline, CDR1 is MNHEY and CDR2 is SVGAGI.

The CDR3 DNA follows: TGTGCCAGTAGTCCTCGACAGGGAACCCGAAACGAGCAGTACTTC. Protein: CASSPRQGTRNEQYF. The gene calls are TRBV19 and TRBJ2-7; 7 nucleotides agree with TRBD1. V lost 5 bases and J lost 5; bases outside the gene matches: 12. CDR1 and CDR2 from the germline V gene are LNHDA and SQIVND (reference sequence). There are 15 residues in the CDR3.

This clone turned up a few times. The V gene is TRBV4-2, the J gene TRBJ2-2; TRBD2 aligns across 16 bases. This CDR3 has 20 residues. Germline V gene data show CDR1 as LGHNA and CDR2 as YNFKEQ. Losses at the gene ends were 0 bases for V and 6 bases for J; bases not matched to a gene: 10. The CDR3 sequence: CASSQERVGLAGGGPGELFF. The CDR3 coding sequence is TGTGCCAGCAGCCAAGAACGAGTGGGACTAGCGGGAGGGGGCCCCGGGGAGCTGTTTTTT.

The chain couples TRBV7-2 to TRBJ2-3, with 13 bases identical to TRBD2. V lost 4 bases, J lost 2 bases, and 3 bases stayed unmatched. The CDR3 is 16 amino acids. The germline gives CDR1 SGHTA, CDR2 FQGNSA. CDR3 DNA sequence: TGTGCCAGCAGCTCAGGGACTAGCGGGAACACAGATACGCAGTATTTT. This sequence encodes CASSSGTSGNTDTQYF.

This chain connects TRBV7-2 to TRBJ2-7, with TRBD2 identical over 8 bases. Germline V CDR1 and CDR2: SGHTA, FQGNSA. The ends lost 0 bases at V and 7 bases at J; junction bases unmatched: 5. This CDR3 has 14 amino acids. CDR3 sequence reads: CASSLALAGGEQYF. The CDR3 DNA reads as TGTGCCAGCAGCTTAGCCCTAGCGGGCGGGGAGCAGTACTTC.

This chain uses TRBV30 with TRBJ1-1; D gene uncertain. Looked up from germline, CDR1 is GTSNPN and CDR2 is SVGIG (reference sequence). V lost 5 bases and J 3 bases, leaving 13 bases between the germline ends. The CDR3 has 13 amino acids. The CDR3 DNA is TGTGCCTGGGCCCCGAACTCTTACACTGAAGCTTTCTTT. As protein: CAWAPNSYTEAFF.

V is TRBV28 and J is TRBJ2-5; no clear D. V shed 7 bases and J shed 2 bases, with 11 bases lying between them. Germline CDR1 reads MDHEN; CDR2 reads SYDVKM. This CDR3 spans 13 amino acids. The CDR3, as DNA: TGTGCCAGCACCCAAGGCAGTCAAGAGACCCAGTACTTC. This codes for CASTQGSQETQYF.

The CDR3 reads CASRGQGEETQYF. CDR3 in DNA: TGTGCCAGCAGGGGGCAGGGGGAAGAGACCCAGTACTTC. This rearrangement joins TRBV27 to TRBJ2-5; 7 nucleotides line up with TRBD1. CDR3 size: 13 residues. V lost 6 bases to trimming and J lost 3 bases; unmatched junction nucleotides: 4. The germline V gene encodes CDR1 MNHEY and CDR2 SMNVEV (reference sequence).

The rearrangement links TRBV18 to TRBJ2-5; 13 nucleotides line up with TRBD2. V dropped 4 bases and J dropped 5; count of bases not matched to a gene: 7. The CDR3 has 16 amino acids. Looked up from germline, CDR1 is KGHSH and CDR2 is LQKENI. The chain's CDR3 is CASSRETSGGRETQYF. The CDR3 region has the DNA TGTGCCAGCTCACGCGAGACTAGCGGGGGGCGTGAGACCCAGTACTTC.

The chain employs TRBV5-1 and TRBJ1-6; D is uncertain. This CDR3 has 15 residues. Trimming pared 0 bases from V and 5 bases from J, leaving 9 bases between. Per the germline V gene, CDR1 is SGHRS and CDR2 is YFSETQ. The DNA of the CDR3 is TGCGCCAGCAGCTTGGCCCTGGCGGATAATTCACCCCTCCACTTT. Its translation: CASSLALADNSPLHF.

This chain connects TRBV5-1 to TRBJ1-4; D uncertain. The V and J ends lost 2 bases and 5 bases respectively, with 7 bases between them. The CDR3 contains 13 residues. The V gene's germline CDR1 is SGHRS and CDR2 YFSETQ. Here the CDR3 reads CASSLLGNEKLFF. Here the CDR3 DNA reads TGCGCCAGCAGCTTACTTGGGAATGAAAAACTGTTTTTT. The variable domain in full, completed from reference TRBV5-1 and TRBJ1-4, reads KAGVTQTPRYLIKTRGQQVTLSCSPISGHRSVSWYQQTPGQGLQFLFEYFSETQRNKGNFPGRFSGRQFSNSRSEMNVSTLELGDSALYLCASSLLGNEKLFFGSGTQLSVL.

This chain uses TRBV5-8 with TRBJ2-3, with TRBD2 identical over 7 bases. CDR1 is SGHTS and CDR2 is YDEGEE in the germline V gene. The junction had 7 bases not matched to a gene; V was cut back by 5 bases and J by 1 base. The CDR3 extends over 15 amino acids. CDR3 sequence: CASSQRLAGTDTQYF. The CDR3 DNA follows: TGTGCCAGCAGTCAGCGGCTAGCGGGCACAGATACGCAGTATTTT.

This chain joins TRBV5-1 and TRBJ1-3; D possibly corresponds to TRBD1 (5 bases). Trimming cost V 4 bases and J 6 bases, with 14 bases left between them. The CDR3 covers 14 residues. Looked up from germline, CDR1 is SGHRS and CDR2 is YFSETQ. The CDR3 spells CASSPGGGANTIYF. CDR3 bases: TGCGCCAGCAGCCCCGGCGGTGGGGCAAACACCATATATTTT.

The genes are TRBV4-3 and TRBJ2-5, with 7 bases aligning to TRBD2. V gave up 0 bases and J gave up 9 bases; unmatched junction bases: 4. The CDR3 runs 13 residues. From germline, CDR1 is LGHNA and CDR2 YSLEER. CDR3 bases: TGCGCCAGCAGCCAAGAATTGGCGGGGGCCCAGTACTTC. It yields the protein CASSQELAGAQYF.

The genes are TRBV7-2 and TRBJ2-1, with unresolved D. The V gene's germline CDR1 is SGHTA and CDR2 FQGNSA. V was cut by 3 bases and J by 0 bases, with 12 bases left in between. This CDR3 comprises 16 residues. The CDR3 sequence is CASSFVVSSSYNEQFF. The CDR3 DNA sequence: TGTGCCAGCAGCTTTGTGGTCTCGAGCTCCTACAATGAGCAGTTCTTC.